This T cell receptor beta chain was recorded in a study of shared clonotypes between healthy human individuals. Study-wide background: Three men and a couple of women, aged 18 to 49, were donors. Findings of the study overall: Estimated richness was generally greater in naive than memory subsets.

The authors distributed each subset's genomic DNA evenly over several immunoSEQ plates. The method was immunoSEQ multiplex PCR; TCRdb's version includes in-frame clones alone and lacks a portion of them. Of around 2.1 million clones in the sample, under 95% are singletons; the top ten hold approximately 1.7%. In the naive CD8 group, cells lacked CD45RO and were positively selected for CCR7, so terminally differentiated effector memory CD45RA+ cells were left out. Each of the donors was a healthy adult who was HIV-negative and had not had a recent acute infection or vaccination. V shed 9 bases, J shed 5 bases, and the junction held 9 bases outside the gene matches. The CDR3 runs to 13 residues. The germline gives CDR1 LNHDA, CDR2 SQIVND (reference sequence). About this clone itself: Its specificity is not known.

This sequence originates from a man between 18 and 35 years old in good health. Some clones in this sample may be carry-over from other donors' samples. The sequenced material came from naive CD8+ T cells from PBMCs. The chain carries TRBV19 and TRBJ2-7; 8 nucleotides agree with TRBD2. CDR3: CASRVAGIDEQYF. The CDR3 region has the DNA TGTGCCAGCAGAGTAGCGGGGATCGACGAGCAGTACTTC.